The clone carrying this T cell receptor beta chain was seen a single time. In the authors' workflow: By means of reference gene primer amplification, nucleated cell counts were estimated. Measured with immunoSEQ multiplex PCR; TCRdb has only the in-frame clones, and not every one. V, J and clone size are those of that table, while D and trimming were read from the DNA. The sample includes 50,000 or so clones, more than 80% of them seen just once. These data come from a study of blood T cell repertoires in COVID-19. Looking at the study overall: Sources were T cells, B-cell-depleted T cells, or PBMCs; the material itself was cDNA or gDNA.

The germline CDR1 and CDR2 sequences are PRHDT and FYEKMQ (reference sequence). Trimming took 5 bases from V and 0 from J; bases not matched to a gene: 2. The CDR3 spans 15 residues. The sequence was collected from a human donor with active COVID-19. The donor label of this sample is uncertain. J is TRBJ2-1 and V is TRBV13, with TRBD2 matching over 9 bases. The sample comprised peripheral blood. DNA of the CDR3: TGTGCCAGCAGCACGACTAGCGGCTCCTACAATGAGCAGTTCTTC. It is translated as CASSTTSGSYNEQFF.